This TCR beta chain is from a study of blood T cell repertoires in COVID-19. Study-wide context: The United States, Italy and Spain provided the acute and convalescent COVID-19 samples.

Per the authors' pipeline: It was from reference gene primer amplification that nucleated cell counts were estimated. Here immunoSEQ multiplex PCR was the method, and the copy in TCRdb shows in-frame clones only, minus some. That table is the source of V, J and clone size, and D and trimming were worked out from the DNA. The sample has about 54,000 clones; 80% to 90% are singletons. CDR3 length equals 16 residues. V lost 4 bases to trimming and J lost 7 bases; unmatched junction nucleotides: 13. CDR1 SGHNT and CDR2 YYREEE come from the germline V gene (reference sequence). The sample comprised peripheral blood. This receptor was identified in a human donor in a cohort sampled during active COVID-19. The chain uses TRBV5-4 and TRBJ2-1; the match to TRBD2 covers 8 bases. Written as DNA, the CDR3 is TGTGCCAGCAGCCCCGGGGGGGAGGGCCGGGGTAATGAGCAGTTCTTC. Residues: CASSPGGEGRGNEQFF.